These 12 T cell receptor beta chains originate from one sample sequenced in a study of identical twins. TCRdb called the 5' RACE reads again in MiXCR, with one record for every CDR3 protein. This sample has about 790,000 distinct CDR3 sequences, with approximately 18% found just once. The sample was also reused in another study, on T cells expressing NK-cell markers.

The sequenced material came from PBMCs. The receptors were gathered from a woman younger than 35 in good health.

This CDR3 is CAISESTRGGYEQYF. The CDR3 DNA follows: TGTGCCATCAGTGAGTCGACTAGGGGTGGCTACGAGCAGTACTTC. The rearrangement uses TRBV10-3 and TRBJ2-7, with a tentative D call TRBD2 (6 bases). The germline CDR1 and CDR2 sequences are ENHRY and SYGVKD. V was cut by 0 bases and J by 3 bases, with 12 bases left in between. This CDR3 spans 15 amino acids.

This chain links TRBV2 with TRBJ1-6; D is unclear. The CDR3 totals 12 residues. Germline V gives CDR1 SNHLY, CDR2 FYNNEI. V lost 6 bases and J lost 14, with 14 bases in between. The CDR3 DNA sequence: TGTGCCAGCAGGCTGGGGATTATGTCCCTCCACTTT. This translates into CASRLGIMSLHF.

This clonotype was picked up a small number of times. The gene calls are TRBV7-2 and TRBJ2-7; D gene unclear. This CDR3 is 13 amino acids long. The ends were cut back, 2 bases at V and 6 bases at J, with 11 bases in the middle. Germline CDR1 is SGHTA and CDR2 is FQGNSA. Written as DNA, the CDR3 is TGTGCCAGCAGCTTAATGCTCGGTGTCGAGCAGTACTTC. Amino acids: CASSLMLGVEQYF. The full variable domain, in which reference TRBV7-2 and TRBJ2-7 provide the parts outside the CDR3, is GAGVSQSPSNKVTEKGKDVELRCDPISGHTALYWYRQSLGQGLEFLIYFQGNSAPDKSGLPSDRFSAERTGGSVSTLTIQRTQQEDSAVYLCASSLMLGVEQYFGPGTRLTVT.

This clonotype was recorded a few times. The chain is built from TRBV29-1 and TRBJ2-7; tentatively, D is TRBD2 (5 bases). V was clipped by 1 base and J by 2 bases, with 12 bases between them. This CDR3 region has 14 residues. CDR1 SQVTM and CDR2 ANQGSEA come from the germline V gene. This CDR3 reads CSVEGEKGPYEQYF. The CDR3 DNA follows: TGCAGCGTTGAAGGGGAGAAGGGTCCCTACGAGCAGTACTTC.

This clonotype was counted only a few times. The chain links TRBV12-3 or TRBV12-4 to TRBJ2-1, with TRBD2 identical over 12 bases. The CDR3 runs 15 residues. Germline trimming cut 6 bases from V and 8 bases from J; bases unmatched to any gene: 8. The CDR3 DNA is TGTGCCAGCAGGAGAACTAGCGGGGGGCCACATGAGCAGTTCTTC. Translation: CASRRTSGGPHEQFF.

This clonotype appeared a few times. J is TRBJ2-3 and V is TRBV20-1; 9 bases align to TRBD2. The length of the CDR3 is 14 residues. Trimming removed 3 bases from V and 5 bases from J; junction bases left unmatched: 6. Germline V gives CDR1 DFQATT, CDR2 SNEGSKA (reference sequence). The CDR3 here is CSASLAGEVDTQYF. The CDR3 DNA is TGCAGTGCTAGCTTAGCGGGGGAGGTAGATACGCAGTATTTT.

The rearrangement links TRBV3-1 to TRBJ2-1; TRBD2 agrees at 12 bases. The CDR3 sequence is 16 residues long. CDR1 is LGHDT and CDR2 is YNNKEL in the germline V gene (reference sequence). Unmatched junction bases numbered 9, after V lost 5 bases and J lost 7 bases. CDR3 DNA sequence: TGTGCCAGCAGCTCCAACCTAGCGGGGGGGCTTAATGAGCAGTTCTTC. It yields the protein CASSSNLAGGLNEQFF.

This clonotype was counted only a few times. V and J are TRBV12-3 or TRBV12-4 and TRBJ1-1; 7 bases map to TRBD1. Germline trimming cut 3 bases from V and 11 bases from J; bases unmatched to any gene: 9. The CDR3 runs to 13 residues. The CDR3 is CASSLGLDRVAFF. As DNA, the CDR3 is TGTGCCAGCAGTTTGGGGCTCGACAGGGTTGCTTTCTTT.

This clonotype turned up a few times. The rearrangement joins TRBV5-5 to TRBJ2-7; D perhaps matches TRBD2 (6 bases). Per the germline V gene, CDR1 is SGHKS and CDR2 is YYEKEE (reference sequence). The CDR3 contains 15 residues. V shed 4 bases and J shed 3 bases, with 17 bases lying between them. CDR3 DNA sequence: TGTGCCAGCAGCCCACCCGGGGGACTCAGCTACGAGCAGTACTTC. This sequence encodes CASSPPGGLSYEQYF.

This clonotype was counted many times. The gene calls are TRBV12-3 or TRBV12-4 and TRBJ2-2, with a possible D match to TRBD1 (5 bases). V was trimmed by 6 bases and J by 8 bases, leaving 7 bases between them. This CDR3 has 11 residues. The CDR3: CASSPGGELFF. CDR3 DNA: TGTGCCAGCAGCCCAGGGGGGGAGCTGTTTTTT.

There are many counts of this clonotype. The chain employs TRBV4-3 and TRBJ2-2, with TRBD2 matching over 8 bases. Germline V lookup: CDR1 LGHNA, CDR2 YSLEER. The CDR3 length is 18 residues. V dropped 1 base and J dropped 7; count of bases not matched to a gene: 14. CDR3 protein: CASSQGLAAGESVGELFF. CDR3 bases: TGCGCCAGCAGCCAAGGGTTGGCAGCGGGAGAATCGGTCGGGGAGCTGTTTTTT.

There are a few counts of this clonotype. The DNA of the CDR3 is TGTGCCAGCAGCCCCCGCCGACAGGGCCGAGATACGCAGTATTTT. Protein sequence: CASSPRRQGRDTQYF. The chain uses TRBV7-3 and TRBJ2-3; 7 bases match TRBD1. V shed 5 bases, J shed 5 bases, and the junction held 10 bases outside the gene matches. The CDR3 is 15 amino acids. Germline-derived CDR1 and CDR2 are SGHTA and FQGTGA. The variable domain in full, completed from reference TRBV7-3 and TRBJ2-3, reads GAGVSQTPSNKVTEKGKYVELRCDPISGHTALYWYRQSLGQGPEFLIYFQGTGAADDSGLPNDRFFAVRPEGSVSTLKIQRTERGDSAVYLCASSPRRQGRDTQYFGPGTRLTVL.